This T cell receptor beta chain was obtained from a study of cytomegalovirus exposure and HLA in healthy donors. PCR employed 60 Vbeta and 13 Jbeta primers. Clones were sequenced by immunoSEQ multiplex PCR, and TCRdb holds only the in-frame ones, with some missing. Recorded here are 150,000 to 200,000 clones; the top ten clones represent almost 6.5%. Germline-derived CDR1 and CDR2 are MDHEN and SYDVKM. Trimming took off 7 bases at V and 3 bases at J, with 13 bases between the two ends. This CDR3 is 14 amino acids long. This sequence originates from a man aged 25-40 years in good health and CMV-seronegative. Specimen: PBMCs. The genes are TRBV28 and TRBJ1-5, with D possibly being TRBD1 (6 bases). CDR3 region: CASTEGVFNQPQHF. The CDR3 coding sequence is TGTGCCAGCACCGAGGGGGTGTTCAATCAGCCCCAGCATTTT.